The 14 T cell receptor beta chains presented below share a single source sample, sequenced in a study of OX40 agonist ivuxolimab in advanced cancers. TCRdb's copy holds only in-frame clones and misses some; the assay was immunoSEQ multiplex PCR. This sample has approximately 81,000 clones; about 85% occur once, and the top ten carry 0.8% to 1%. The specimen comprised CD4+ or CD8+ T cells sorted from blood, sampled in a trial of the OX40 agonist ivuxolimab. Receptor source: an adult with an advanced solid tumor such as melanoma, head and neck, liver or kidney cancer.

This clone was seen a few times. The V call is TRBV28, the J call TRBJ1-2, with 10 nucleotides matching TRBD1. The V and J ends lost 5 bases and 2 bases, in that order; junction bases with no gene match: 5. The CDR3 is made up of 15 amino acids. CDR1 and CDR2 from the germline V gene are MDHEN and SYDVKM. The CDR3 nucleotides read TGTGCCAGCAGTCTACCGGGACAGGGGAACTATGGCTACACCTTC. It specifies CASSLPGQGNYGYTF.

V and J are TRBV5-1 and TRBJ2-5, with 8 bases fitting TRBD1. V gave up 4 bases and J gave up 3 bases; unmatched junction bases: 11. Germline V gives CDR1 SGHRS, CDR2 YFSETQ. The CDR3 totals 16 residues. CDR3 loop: CASSAISDRGKETQYF. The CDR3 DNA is TGCGCCAGCAGCGCGATATCCGACAGGGGAAAAGAGACCCAGTACTTC.

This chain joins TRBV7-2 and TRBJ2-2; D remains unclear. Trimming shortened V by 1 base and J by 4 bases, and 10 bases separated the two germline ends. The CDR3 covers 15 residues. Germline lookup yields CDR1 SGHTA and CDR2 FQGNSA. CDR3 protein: CASSLVRHITGELFF. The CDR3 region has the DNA TGTGCCAGCAGCTTAGTGAGGCATATCACCGGGGAGCTGTTTTTT.

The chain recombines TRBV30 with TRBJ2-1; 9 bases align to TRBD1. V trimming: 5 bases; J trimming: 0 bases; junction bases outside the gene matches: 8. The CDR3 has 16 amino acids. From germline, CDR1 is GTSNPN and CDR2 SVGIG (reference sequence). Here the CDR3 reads CAWGRQDRGSYNEQFF. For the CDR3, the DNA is TGTGCCTGGGGCCGACAGGACAGGGGCTCCTACAATGAGCAGTTCTTC. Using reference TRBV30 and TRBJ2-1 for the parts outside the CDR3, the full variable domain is SQTIHQWPATLVQPVGSPLSLECTVEGTSNPNLYWYRQAAGRGLQLLFYSVGIGQISSEVPQNLSASRPQDRQFILSSKKLLLSDSGFYLCAWGRQDRGSYNEQFFGPGTRLTVL.

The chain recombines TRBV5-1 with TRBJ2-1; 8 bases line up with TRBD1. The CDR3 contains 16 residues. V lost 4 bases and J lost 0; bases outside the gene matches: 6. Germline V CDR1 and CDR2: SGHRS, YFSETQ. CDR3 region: CASSPGQGNSYNEQFF. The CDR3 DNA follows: TGCGCCAGCAGCCCTGGACAGGGCAACTCCTACAATGAGCAGTTCTTC.

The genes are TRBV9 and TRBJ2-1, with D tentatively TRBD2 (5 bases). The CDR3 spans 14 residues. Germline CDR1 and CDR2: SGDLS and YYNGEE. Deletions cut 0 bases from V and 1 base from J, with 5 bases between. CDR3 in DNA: TGTGCCAGCAGCGTAGGCGGGTCCTACAATGAGCAGTTCTTC. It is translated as CASSVGGSYNEQFF.

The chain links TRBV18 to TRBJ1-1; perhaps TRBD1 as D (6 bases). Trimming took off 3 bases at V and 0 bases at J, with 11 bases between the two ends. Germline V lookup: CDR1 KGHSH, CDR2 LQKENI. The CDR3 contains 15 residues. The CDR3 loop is CASSPQGGLNTEAFF. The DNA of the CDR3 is TGTGCCAGCTCACCCCAAGGGGGTCTGAACACTGAAGCTTTCTTT.

The chain's CDR3 is CATSRGEPGVGETQYF. CDR3 nucleotides: TGTGCCACCAGCAGAGGGGAACCCGGGGTAGGAGAGACCCAGTACTTC. The chain is built from TRBV15 and TRBJ2-5; the D gene is possibly TRBD2 (5 bases). CDR3 length equals 16 residues. V lost 1 base, J lost 4 bases, and 16 bases lay in between. Germline CDR1 and CDR2: LNHNV and YYDKDF (reference sequence).

CDR3 sequence reads: CASRDRQGTNYGYTF. The CDR3, as DNA: TGTGCCAGCAGGGACCGACAGGGGACGAACTATGGCTACACCTTC. The chain combines TRBV2 with TRBJ1-2; 8 nucleotides match TRBD1. The germline gives CDR1 SNHLY, CDR2 FYNNEI. This CDR3 is 15 amino acids long. The V and J ends lost 6 bases and 2 bases, in that order; junction bases with no gene match: 8.

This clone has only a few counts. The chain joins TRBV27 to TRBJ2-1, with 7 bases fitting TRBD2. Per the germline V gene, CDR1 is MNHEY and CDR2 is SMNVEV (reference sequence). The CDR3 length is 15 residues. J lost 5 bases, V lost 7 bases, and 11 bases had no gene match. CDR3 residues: CASTWRSRGDNEQFF. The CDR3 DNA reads TGTGCCAGCACCTGGCGGTCCCGGGGGGACAATGAGCAGTTCTTC.

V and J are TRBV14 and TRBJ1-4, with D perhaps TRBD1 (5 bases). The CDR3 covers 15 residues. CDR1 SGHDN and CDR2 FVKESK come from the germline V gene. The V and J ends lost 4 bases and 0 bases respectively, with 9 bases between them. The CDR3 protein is CASSRRGATNEKLFF. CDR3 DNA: TGTGCCAGCAGCCGAAGGGGTGCAACTAATGAAAAACTGTTTTTT.

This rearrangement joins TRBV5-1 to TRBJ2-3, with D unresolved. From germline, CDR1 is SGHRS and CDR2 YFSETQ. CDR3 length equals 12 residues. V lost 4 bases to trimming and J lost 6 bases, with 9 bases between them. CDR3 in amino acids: CASSVDWDTQYF. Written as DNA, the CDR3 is TGCGCCAGCAGCGTTGACTGGGATACGCAGTATTTT.

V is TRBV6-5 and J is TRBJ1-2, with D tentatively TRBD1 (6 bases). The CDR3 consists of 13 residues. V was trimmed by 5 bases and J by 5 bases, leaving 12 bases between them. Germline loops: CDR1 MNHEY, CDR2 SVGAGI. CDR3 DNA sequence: TGTGCCAGCAGTAGATATCAGGGGTATGGCTACACCTTC. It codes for CASSRYQGYGYTF.

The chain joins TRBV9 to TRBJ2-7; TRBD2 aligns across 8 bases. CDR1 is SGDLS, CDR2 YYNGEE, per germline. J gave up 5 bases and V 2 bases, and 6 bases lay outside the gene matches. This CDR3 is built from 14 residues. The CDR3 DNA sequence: TGTGCCAGCAGCGTTAGTGCGGGAGGACACGAGCAGTACTTC. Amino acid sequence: CASSVSAGGHEQYF.